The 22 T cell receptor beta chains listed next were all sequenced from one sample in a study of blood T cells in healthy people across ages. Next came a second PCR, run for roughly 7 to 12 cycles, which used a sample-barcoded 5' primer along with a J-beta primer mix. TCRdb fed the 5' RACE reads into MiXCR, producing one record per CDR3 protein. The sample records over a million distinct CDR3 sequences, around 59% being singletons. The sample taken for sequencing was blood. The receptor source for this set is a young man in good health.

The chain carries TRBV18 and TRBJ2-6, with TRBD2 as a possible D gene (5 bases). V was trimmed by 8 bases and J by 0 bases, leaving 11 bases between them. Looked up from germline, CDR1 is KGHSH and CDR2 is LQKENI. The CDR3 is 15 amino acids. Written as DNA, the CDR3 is TGTGCCAGCCGAGGAGGTAACTCTGGGGCCAACGTCCTGACTTTC. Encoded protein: CASRGGNSGANVLTF.

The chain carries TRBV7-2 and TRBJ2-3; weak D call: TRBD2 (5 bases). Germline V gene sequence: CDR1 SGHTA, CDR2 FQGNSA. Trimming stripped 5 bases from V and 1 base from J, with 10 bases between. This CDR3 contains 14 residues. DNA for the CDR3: TGTGCCAGCAGCATCCGGGGTCGCACAGATACGCAGTATTTT. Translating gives CASSIRGRTDTQYF.

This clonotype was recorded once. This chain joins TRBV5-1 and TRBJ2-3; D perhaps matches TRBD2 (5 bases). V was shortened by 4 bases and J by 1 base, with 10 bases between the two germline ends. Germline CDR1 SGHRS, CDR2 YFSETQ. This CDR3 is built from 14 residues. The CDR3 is CASSGIGGTDTQYF. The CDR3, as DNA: TGCGCCAGCAGCGGCATCGGGGGCACAGATACGCAGTATTTT.

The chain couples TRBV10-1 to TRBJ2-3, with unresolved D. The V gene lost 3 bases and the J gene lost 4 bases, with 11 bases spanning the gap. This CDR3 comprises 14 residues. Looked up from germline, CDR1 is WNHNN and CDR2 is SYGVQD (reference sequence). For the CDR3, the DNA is TGCGCCAGCAGTGATGGGATGAGCGCAGATACGCAGTATTTT. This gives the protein CASSDGMSADTQYF.

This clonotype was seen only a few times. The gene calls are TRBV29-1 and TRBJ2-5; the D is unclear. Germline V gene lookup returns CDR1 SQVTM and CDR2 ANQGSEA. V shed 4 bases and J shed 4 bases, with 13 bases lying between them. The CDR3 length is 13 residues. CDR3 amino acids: CSVGTPGAETQYF. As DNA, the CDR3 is TGCAGCGTTGGGACCCCGGGTGCAGAGACCCAGTACTTC.

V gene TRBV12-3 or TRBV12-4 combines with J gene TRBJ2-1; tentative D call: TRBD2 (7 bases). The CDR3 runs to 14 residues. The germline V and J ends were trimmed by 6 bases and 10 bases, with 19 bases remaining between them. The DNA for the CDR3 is TGTGCCAGCAGCCTTGGGGGCGGGAGTACGGAGCAGTTCTTC. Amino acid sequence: CASSLGGGSTEQFF.

The CDR3 DNA sequence: TGTGCCAGCAGTATAGTCGGGTCCCCTGACGAGCAGTACTTC. Protein sequence: CASSIVGSPDEQYF. The J gene is TRBJ2-7, the V gene TRBV28, with D unresolved. The V gene's germline CDR1 is MDHEN and CDR2 SYDVKM. With 5 bases removed from V and 5 bases from J, the gap between germline ends came to 16 bases. CDR3 length equals 14 residues.

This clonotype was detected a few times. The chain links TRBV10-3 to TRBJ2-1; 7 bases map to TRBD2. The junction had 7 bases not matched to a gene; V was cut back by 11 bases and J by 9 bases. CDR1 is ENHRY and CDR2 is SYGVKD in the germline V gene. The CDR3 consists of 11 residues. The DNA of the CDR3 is TGTGCCGCCCTAAGCGGGGCTGAGCAGTTCTTC. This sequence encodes CAALSGAEQFF.

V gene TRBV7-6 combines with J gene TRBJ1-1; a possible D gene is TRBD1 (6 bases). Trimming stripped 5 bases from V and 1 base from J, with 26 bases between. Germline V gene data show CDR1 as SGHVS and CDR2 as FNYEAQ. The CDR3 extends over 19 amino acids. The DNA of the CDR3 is TGTGCCAGCAGCCTAACCCCAACCGACGCAGGACAGAGGAACACTGAAGCTTTCTTT. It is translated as CASSLTPTDAGQRNTEAFF.

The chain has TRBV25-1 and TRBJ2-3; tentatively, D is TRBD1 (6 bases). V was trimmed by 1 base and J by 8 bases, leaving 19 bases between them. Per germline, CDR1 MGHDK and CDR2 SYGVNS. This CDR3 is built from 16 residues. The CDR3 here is CASSEFRQASRGTQYF. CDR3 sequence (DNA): TGTGCCAGCAGTGAATTTCGGCAGGCATCCAGGGGTACGCAGTATTTT.

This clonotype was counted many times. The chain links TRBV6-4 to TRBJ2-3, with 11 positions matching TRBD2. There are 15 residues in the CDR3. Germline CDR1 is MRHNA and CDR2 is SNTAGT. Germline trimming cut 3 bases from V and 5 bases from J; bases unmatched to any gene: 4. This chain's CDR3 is CASSERLAGGDTQYF. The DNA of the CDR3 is TGTGCCAGCAGTGAGAGGCTAGCGGGAGGAGATACGCAGTATTTT.

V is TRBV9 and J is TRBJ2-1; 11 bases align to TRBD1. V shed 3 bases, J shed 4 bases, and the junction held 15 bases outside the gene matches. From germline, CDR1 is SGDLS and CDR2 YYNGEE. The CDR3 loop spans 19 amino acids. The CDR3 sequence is CASSANPTGTGGNYNEQFF. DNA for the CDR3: TGTGCCAGCAGCGCCAATCCCACCGGGACAGGGGGAAATTACAATGAGCAGTTCTTC.

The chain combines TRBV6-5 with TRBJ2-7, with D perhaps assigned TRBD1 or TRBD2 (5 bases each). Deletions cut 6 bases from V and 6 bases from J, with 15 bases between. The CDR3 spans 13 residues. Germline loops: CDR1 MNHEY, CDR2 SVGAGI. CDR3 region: CASRGTATGEQYF. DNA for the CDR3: TGTGCCAGCAGAGGGACGGCGACCGGCGAGCAGTACTTC.

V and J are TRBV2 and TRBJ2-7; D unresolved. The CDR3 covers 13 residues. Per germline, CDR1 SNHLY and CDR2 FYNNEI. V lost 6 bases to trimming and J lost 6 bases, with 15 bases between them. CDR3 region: CASRAPETGEQYF. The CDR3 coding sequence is TGTGCCAGCAGGGCCCCCGAGACGGGCGAGCAGTACTTC.

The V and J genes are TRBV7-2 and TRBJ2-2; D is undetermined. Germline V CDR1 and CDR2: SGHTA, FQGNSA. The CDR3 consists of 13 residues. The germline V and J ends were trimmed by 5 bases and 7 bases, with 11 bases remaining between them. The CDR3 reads CASSLALNGELFF. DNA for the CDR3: TGTGCCAGCAGCCTTGCCTTGAACGGGGAGCTGTTTTTT.

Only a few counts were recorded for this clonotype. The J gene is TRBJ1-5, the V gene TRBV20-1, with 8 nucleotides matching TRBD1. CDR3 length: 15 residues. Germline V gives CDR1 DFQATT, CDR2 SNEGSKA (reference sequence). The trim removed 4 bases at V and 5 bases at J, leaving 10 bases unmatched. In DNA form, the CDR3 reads TGCAGTGCTAAGGTCGACAGGGGTGGAGATCAGCCCCAGCATTTT. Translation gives CSAKVDRGGDQPQHF.

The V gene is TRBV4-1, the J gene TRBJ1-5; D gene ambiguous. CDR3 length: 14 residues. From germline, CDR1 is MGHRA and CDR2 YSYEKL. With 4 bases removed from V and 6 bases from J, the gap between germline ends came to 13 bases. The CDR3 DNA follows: TGCGCCAGCAGCCCAAGTGGGCTTGGTCAGCCCCAGCATTTT. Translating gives CASSPSGLGQPQHF.

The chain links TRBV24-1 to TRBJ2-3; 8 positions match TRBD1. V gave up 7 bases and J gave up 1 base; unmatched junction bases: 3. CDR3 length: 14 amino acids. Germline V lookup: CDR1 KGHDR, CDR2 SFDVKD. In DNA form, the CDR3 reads TGTGCCACCAGCGGACAGGGCGGCACAGATACGCAGTATTTT. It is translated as CATSGQGGTDTQYF.

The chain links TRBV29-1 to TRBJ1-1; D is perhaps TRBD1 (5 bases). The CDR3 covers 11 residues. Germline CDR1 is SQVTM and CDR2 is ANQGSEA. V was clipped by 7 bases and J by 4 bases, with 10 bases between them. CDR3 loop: CSGQFGTEAFF. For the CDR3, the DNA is TGCAGCGGACAGTTTGGCACTGAAGCTTTCTTT. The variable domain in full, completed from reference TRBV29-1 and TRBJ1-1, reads SAVISQKPSRDICQRGTSLTIQCQVDSQVTMMFWYRQQPGQSLTLIATANQGSEATYESGFVIDKFPISRPNLTFSTLTVSNMSPEDSSIYLCSGQFGTEAFFGQGTRLTVV.

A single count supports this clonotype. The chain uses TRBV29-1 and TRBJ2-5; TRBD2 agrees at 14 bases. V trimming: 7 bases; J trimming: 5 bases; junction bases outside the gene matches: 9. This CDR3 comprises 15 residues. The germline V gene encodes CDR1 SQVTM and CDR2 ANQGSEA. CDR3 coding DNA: TGCAGCGGAGAGTGGACTAGCGGGGGGTCTGAGACCCAGTACTTC. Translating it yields CSGEWTSGGSETQYF.

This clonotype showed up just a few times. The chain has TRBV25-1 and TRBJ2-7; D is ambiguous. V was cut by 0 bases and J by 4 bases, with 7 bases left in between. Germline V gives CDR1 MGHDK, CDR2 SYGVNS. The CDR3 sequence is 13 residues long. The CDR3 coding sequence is TGTGCCAGCAGTGAATATTTGGGGTACGAGCAGTACTTC. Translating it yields CASSEYLGYEQYF.

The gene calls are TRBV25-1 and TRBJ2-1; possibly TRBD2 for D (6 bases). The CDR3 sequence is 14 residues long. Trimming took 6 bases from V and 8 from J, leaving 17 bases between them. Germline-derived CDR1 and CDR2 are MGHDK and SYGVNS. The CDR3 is CASSPAGGNHEQFF. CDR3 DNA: TGTGCCAGCAGCCCAGCTGGGGGGAACCATGAGCAGTTCTTC.